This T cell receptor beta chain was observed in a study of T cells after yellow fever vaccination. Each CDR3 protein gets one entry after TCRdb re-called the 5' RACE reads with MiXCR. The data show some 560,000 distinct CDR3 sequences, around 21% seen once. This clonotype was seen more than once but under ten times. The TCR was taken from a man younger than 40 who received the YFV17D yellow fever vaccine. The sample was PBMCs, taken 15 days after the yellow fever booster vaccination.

CDR3 residues: CASSLGRGGEAFF. CDR3 nucleotides: TGTGCCAGCAGTTTAGGTAGGGGAGGTGAAGCTTTCTTT. The chain carries TRBV12-3 or TRBV12-4 and TRBJ1-1, with D maybe TRBD1 (5 bases). V was shortened by 1 base and J by 7 bases, with 10 bases between the two germline ends. The CDR3 loop spans 13 amino acids.